What follows describes a single T cell receptor beta chain. In assigning cohorts, the study relied on participant-reported clinical history. In Cohort 3, a recovered donor had either two negative PCRs, clearance, or symptom resolution. The CDR3 runs to 14 residues. Germline CDR1 SGHDT, CDR2 YYEEEE. V gave up 3 bases and J gave up 4 bases; unmatched junction bases: 4. The data originate from a study of blood T cell repertoires in COVID-19. Study information: Acute-phase and convalescent COVID-19 samples originated in the United States, Italy and Spain. From T cells, B-cell-depleted T cells, or PBMCs came the material, which was cDNA or gDNA.

Here immunoSEQ multiplex PCR was the method, and the copy in TCRdb shows in-frame clones only, minus some. The data hold about 200,000 clones, with 85% observed a single time. The gene calls are TRBV5-6 and TRBJ2-4; 7 bases map to TRBD1. The sequenced material came from PBMCs or T cells enriched from blood (not recorded which). The receptor's source is a man between 40 and 49 years old who had recovered from COVID-19. The CDR3 bases are TGTGCCAGCAGCTGGGGGACAGCGAAAAACATTCAGTACTTC. It specifies CASSWGTAKNIQYF.